This passage covers 6 T cell receptor beta chains from one sample sequenced in a study of OX40 agonist ivuxolimab in advanced cancers. Assay used: immunoSEQ multiplex PCR; TCRdb lists only in-frame clones, some missing. In the table there are roughly 75,000 clones, around 87% of which are singletons. Material: CD4+ or CD8+ T cells sorted from blood, obtained in a trial of the OX40 agonist ivuxolimab. Every receptor here comes from an adult with an advanced solid tumor such as melanoma, head and neck, liver or kidney cancer.

The J gene is TRBJ2-7, the V gene TRBV27, with D perhaps matching TRBD1 (6 bases). From germline, CDR1 is MNHEY and CDR2 SMNVEV (reference sequence). This CDR3 is 14 amino acids long. Trimming shortened V by 10 bases and J by 2 bases, and 18 bases separated the two germline ends. This CDR3 reads CATSRPGHPYEQYF. Written as DNA, the CDR3 is TGTGCCACCAGCAGACCGGGACACCCCTACGAGCAGTACTTC.

The chain employs TRBV6-6 and TRBJ1-1; maybe TRBD1 (5 bases). The CDR3 has 13 amino acids. V was clipped by 0 bases and J by 7 bases, with 9 bases between them. In germline, CDR1 is MNHNY, CDR2 SVGAGI (reference sequence). The CDR3 sequence is CASSYSGQNEAFF. CDR3 in DNA: TGTGCCAGCAGTTACTCCGGACAAAATGAAGCTTTCTTT.

This clone was found once. V gene TRBV29-1 combines with J gene TRBJ1-1; D is possibly TRBD1 (5 bases). Trimming shortened V by 5 bases and J by 4 bases, and 17 bases separated the two germline ends. The CDR3 runs to 14 residues. Germline CDR1 and CDR2: SQVTM and ANQGSEA. The CDR3 sequence: CSVLGTGGATEAFF. The CDR3 bases are TGCAGCGTTTTGGGAACAGGAGGGGCCACTGAAGCTTTCTTT.

The genes are TRBV21-1 and TRBJ2-4; TRBD1, as called in the table, went unchecked against the DNA. TRBV21-1 constitutes a pseudogene. The CDR3 is made up of 16 amino acids. The CDR3 sequence: CASSILPGGQADIQYF. CDR3 bases: TGTGCCAGCAGCATCCTTCCAGGGGGCCAAGCGGACATTCAGTACTTC.

The chain uses TRBV28 and TRBJ1-1; D unclear. V lost 8 bases and J 4 bases, leaving 17 bases between the germline ends. This CDR3 spans 14 amino acids. Germline-derived CDR1 and CDR2 are MDHEN and SYDVKM. CDR3: CASQMSTEITEAFF. DNA of the CDR3: TGTGCCAGCCAGATGAGTACTGAAATCACTGAAGCTTTCTTT.

The CDR3 region is CAISEPPTAYGYTF. In nucleotides, the CDR3 is TGTGCCATCAGTGAGCCCCCGACGGCCTATGGCTACACCTTC. This rearrangement joins TRBV10-3 to TRBJ1-2; D not resolved. Per the germline V gene, CDR1 is ENHRY and CDR2 is SYGVKD. There are 14 residues in the CDR3. Trimming stripped 2 bases from V and 4 bases from J, with 11 bases between.